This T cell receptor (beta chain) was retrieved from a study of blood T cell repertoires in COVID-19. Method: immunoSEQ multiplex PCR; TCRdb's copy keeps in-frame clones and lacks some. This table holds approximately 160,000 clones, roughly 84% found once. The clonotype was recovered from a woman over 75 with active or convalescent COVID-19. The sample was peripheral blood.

The CDR3 here is CASSLGDREDNEKLFF. The CDR3 bases are TGCGCCAGCAGCTTGGGGGATCGGGAGGATAATGAAAAACTGTTTTTT. The chain couples TRBV5-1 to TRBJ1-4; D gene unclear. The CDR3 extends over 16 amino acids. The V end lost 0 bases, the J end lost 4 bases, and 13 bases lay between the germline ends. In germline, CDR1 is SGHRS, CDR2 YFSETQ.